The 9 T cell receptor beta chains listed next were all sequenced from one sample in a study of T cells in Graves' hyperthyroidism and ophthalmopathy (dated 2019 in TCRdb). Libraries were prepared through multiplex PCR. TCRdb names Illumina HiSeq 2000 as the instrument used. The TCR beta CDR3 regions were amplified from the RNA transcripts. For the first round of RT-PCR on the TCR CDR3, the HTBI primer set was used together with the Qiagen OneStep RT-PCR kit. The public reads were reanalyzed by TCRdb: fastp trimming at Q25, MiXCR alignment, in-frame beta chains only. Merged by CDR3 protein, the rows form single entries marked with the most common genes and DNA. Present in this sample are about half a million distinct CDR3 sequences, roughly 20% of which were seen just once. 26% of the sample is held by the ten biggest clonotypes. Sequencing input: blood. Receptors originate from a man between 18 and 35 years old with Graves' hyperthyroidism.

This clonotype showed up many times. This CDR3 is CASSFFGGEEPQHF. CDR3 nucleotide sequence: TGTGCCAGCAGTTTTTTCGGCGGGGAAGAGCCCCAGCATTTT. This rearrangement joins TRBV12-3 or TRBV12-4 to TRBJ1-5; the D is unclear. This CDR3 has 14 amino acids. Trimming shortened V by 3 bases and J by 8 bases, and 14 bases separated the two germline ends.

This clonotype was counted at least ten times. This chain uses TRBV5-1 with TRBJ1-2; 7 nucleotides match TRBD1. Unmatched junction bases numbered 6, after V lost 4 bases and J lost 3 bases. The CDR3 sequence is 14 residues long. Germline CDR1 reads SGHRS; CDR2 reads YFSETQ. The CDR3 sequence: CASSPWTGDYGYTF. The DNA for the CDR3 is TGCGCCAGCAGCCCATGGACAGGAGACTATGGCTACACCTTC.

This clonotype was counted ten times or more. The rearrangement links TRBV13 to TRBJ2-7; the D gene is possibly TRBD1 (5 bases). CDR1 is PRHDT, CDR2 FYEKMQ, per germline (reference sequence). V gave up 8 bases and J gave up 5 bases, with 19 bases separating them. This CDR3 is 14 amino acids long. CDR3 loop: CASSYQGRFNEQYF. CDR3 coding DNA: TGTGCCAGCTCATATCAGGGAAGGTTCAACGAGCAGTACTTC.

The table lists this clonotype with many counts. This sequence joins TRBV28 and TRBJ2-7, with TRBD1 matching 7 bases. The V segment lost 4 bases and the J segment 1 base; nucleotides outside the gene matches: 7. The CDR3 spans 15 residues. Looked up from germline, CDR1 is MDHEN and CDR2 is SYDVKM. The CDR3 nucleotides read TGTGCCAGCAGTTCCGAGACAGGGACATCCTACGAGCAGTACTTC. This encodes CASSSETGTSYEQYF.

This clonotype was seen many times. The chain recombines TRBV12-3 or TRBV12-4 with TRBJ1-2; a weak D match, TRBD1 (6 bases). V was clipped by 3 bases and J by 7 bases, with 18 bases between them. The CDR3 runs to 15 residues. The CDR3 DNA reads TGTGCCAGCAGTTTGAGGGGGACCCTGAGGATTGGCTACACCTTC. Amino acids: CASSLRGTLRIGYTF.

This clonotype appeared many times. The V and J genes are TRBV7-8 and TRBJ1-2; D gene ambiguous. Trimming pared 0 bases from V and 4 bases from J, leaving 21 bases between. Germline CDR1 and CDR2: SGHVS and FQNEAQ. The CDR3 runs to 18 residues. CDR3 DNA: TGTGCCAGCAGCTTAGCGCTAGCCGCGGCGGGGTCGGTCTATGGCTACACCTTC. Translating gives CASSLALAAAGSVYGYTF.

This clonotype was seen ten or more times. The V gene is TRBV28, the J gene TRBJ1-5; D unresolved. There are 12 residues in the CDR3. The germline V and J ends were trimmed by 5 bases and 7 bases, with 9 bases remaining between them. Germline loops: CDR1 MDHEN, CDR2 SYDVKM. CDR3 sequence: CASSRLGQPQHF. In DNA form, the CDR3 reads TGTGCCAGCAGTCGCCTCGGGCAGCCCCAGCATTTT. The complete variable domain, with remaining parts taken from reference TRBV28 and TRBJ1-5, reads DVKVTQSSRYLVKRTGEKVFLECVQDMDHENMFWYRQDPGLGLRLIYFSYDVKMKEKGDIPEGYSVSREKKERFSLILESASTNQTSMYLCASSRLGQPQHFGDGTRLSIL.

This chain uses TRBV6-1 with TRBJ1-6; TRBD1 is a possible D gene (5 bases). The CDR3 consists of 15 residues. From germline, CDR1 is MNHNS and CDR2 SASEGT. With 5 bases removed from V and 11 bases from J, the gap between germline ends came to 19 bases. CDR3 nucleotides: TGTGCCAGCAGTCGCCCCGAGGGGCGTTATACACCCCTCCACTTT. Its translation is CASSRPEGRYTPLHF.

The chain uses TRBV7-9 and TRBJ2-5; a possible D gene is TRBD1 (6 bases). The CDR3 loop spans 16 amino acids. CDR1 is SEHNR and CDR2 is FQNEAQ in the germline V gene (reference sequence). Deletions cut 1 base from V and 1 base from J, with 13 bases between. This CDR3 reads CASSLGTVQIQETQYF. CDR3 DNA sequence: TGTGCCAGCAGCTTAGGGACAGTACAAATCCAAGAGACCCAGTACTTC.